These T cell receptor beta chains were read from a single sample in a study of T cell repertoires in cytomegalovirus infection. MiXCR was run by TCRdb on the reads, yielding one entry per CDR3 protein. The sample contains 200,000 to 300,000 distinct CDR3 sequences, roughly 12% of which appear only once. Sequenced input: PBMCs. All receptors derive from a human donor in good health (CMV status not recorded). Some clones in this sample may be carry-over from other donors' samples. CDR3s include the opening cysteine and the closing phenylalanine or tryptophan. Each record gives: V gene, D gene, clone size, J gene, CDR3 DNA, CDR3 protein. D genes are given only for firm matches. A row's size may be missing; if present it is once, few, many or a size class.

TRBV12-3/TRBV12-4,-,-,TRBJ1-2,TGTGCCAGCAGCCTCCTCGAGGGCCGCGGCTACACCTTC,CASSLLEGRGYTF
TRBV5-1,-,-,TRBJ2-1,TGCGCCAGCAGCTTGGATGGTGACCCTGGCCGGAATGAGCAGTTCTTC,CASSLDGDPGRNEQFF
TRBV29-1,-,few,TRBJ1-1,TGCAGCGTTGTTAAAGGAGCCGAGGACACTGAAGCTTTCTTT,CSVVKGAEDTEAFF
TRBV19,TRBD1,-,TRBJ1-1,TGTGCCAGTAGTATAGGGCCAGGGGGCGCTGAAGCTTTCTTT,CASSIGPGGAEAFF
TRBV20-1,TRBD1,-,TRBJ1-6,TGCAGTGCTGAGGGGACAGGCGTGGGGAATTCACCCCTCCACTTT,CSAEGTGVGNSPLHF
TRBV12-3/TRBV12-4,-,-,TRBJ2-7,TGTGCCAGCAGTTTTGGGGTGAGGGCTACCTACGAGCAGTACTTC,CASSFGVRATYEQYF
TRBV12-5,TRBD1,many,TRBJ2-1,TGTGCTAGTGGTTCCAGACAGGGTGTAAATGAGCAGTTCTTC,CASGSRQGVNEQFF
TRBV6-2/TRBV6-3,TRBD2,-,TRBJ2-7,TGTGCCAGCCACGCGGGAGGGGGAAGGCACTACGAGCAGTACTTC,CASHAGGGRHYEQYF
TRBV19,-,many,TRBJ2-7,TGTGCCAGTAGATCCAGGGACAAACACTACGAGCAGTACTTC,CASRSRDKHYEQYF
TRBV12-3/TRBV12-4,-,many,TRBJ2-3,TGTGCCAGCGGTCCCCAAGGTACGCAGTATTTT,CASGPQGTQYF
TRBV2,-,-,TRBJ2-7,TGTGCCAGCAGTGCCAAAGGAGGGGAGCAGTACTTC,CASSAKGGEQYF
TRBV6-5,-,few,TRBJ1-1,TGTGCCAGCAGTCCGGCGGGCATGAACACTGAAGCTTTCTTT,CASSPAGMNTEAFF
TRBV19,-,-,TRBJ1-1,TGTGCCAGTAGACCTACCCTATCAGGGGAGGCTGAAGCTTTCTTT,CASRPTLSGEAEAFF
TRBV2,TRBD2,few,TRBJ2-7,TGTGCCACGGGACTAGCCTTCTACGAGCAGTACTTC,CATGLAFYEQYF
TRBV4-1,-,-,TRBJ2-2,TGCGCCAGCAGCCAAGATGTAGGCGGGACCGGGGAGCTGTTTTTT,CASSQDVGGTGELFF
TRBV7-2,-,many,TRBJ1-1,TGTGCCAGCGGGGGCTCTCTGAACACTGAAGCTTTCTTT,CASGGSLNTEAFF
TRBV28,-,-,TRBJ2-5,TGTGCCAGCAGTTTAGCGGAGTTTGGTGGGACCCAGTACTTC,CASSLAEFGGTQYF